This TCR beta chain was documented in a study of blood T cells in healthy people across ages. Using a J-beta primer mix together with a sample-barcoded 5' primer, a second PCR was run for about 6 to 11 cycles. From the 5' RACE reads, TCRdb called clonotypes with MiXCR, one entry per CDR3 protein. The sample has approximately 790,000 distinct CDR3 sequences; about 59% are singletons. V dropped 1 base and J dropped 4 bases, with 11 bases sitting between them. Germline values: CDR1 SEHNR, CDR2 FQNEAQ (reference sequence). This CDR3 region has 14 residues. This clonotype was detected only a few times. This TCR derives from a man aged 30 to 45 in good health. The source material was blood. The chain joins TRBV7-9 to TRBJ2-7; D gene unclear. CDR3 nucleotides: TGTGCCAGCAGCTTAGTCGGCAGTGTATACGAGCAGTACTTC. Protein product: CASSLVGSVYEQYF.